This TCR beta chain appears in the sequencing data of a study of OX40 agonist ivuxolimab in advanced cancers. Study-wide results and caveats: Clonal expansion was seen in CD4+ and CD8+ blood T cells by week 6 at 0.1 to 3.0 mg/kg.

The assay was immunoSEQ multiplex PCR, and TCRdb's table has in-frame clones only and misses some. Here the sample spans approximately 70,000 clones, 75% to 90% being singletons. About this clone itself: No antigen is known for it.

Trimming removed 8 bases at V and 5 bases at J, with 16 bases between. The CDR3 extends over 14 amino acids. Germline-derived CDR1 and CDR2 are SQVTM and ANQGSEA. The sequence was obtained from an adult with an advanced solid tumor such as melanoma, head and neck, liver or kidney cancer. The chain combines TRBV29-1 with TRBJ1-6; perhaps TRBD1 as D (6 bases). Sequenced material: CD4+ or CD8+ T cells sorted from blood, taken in a trial of the OX40 agonist ivuxolimab. CDR3 residues: CSCRVGANNSPLHF. CDR3 bases: TGCAGCTGCCGCGTGGGGGCAAATAATTCACCCCTCCACTTT.